What follows are 24 T cell receptor beta chains derived from one specimen sequenced in a study of high-grade serous ovarian cancer treatment subgroups. Tumor samples were taken before definitive surgery or chemotherapy. TCRdb keeps only in-frame clones here, not all; method: immunoSEQ multiplex PCR. Of more than 2,500 clones in the sample, about 69% were seen once. The sequenced sample consisted of tumor tissue. Source of these receptors: a human donor with high-grade serous ovarian cancer.

The J gene is TRBJ2-2, the V gene TRBV7-8; no definite D call. The germline V gene encodes CDR1 SGHVS and CDR2 FQNEAQ. The CDR3 runs to 15 residues. V was cut by 2 bases and J by 4 bases, with 11 bases left in between. Here the CDR3 DNA reads TGTGCCAGCAGCTTACTCCTGCAGATCACCGGGGAGCTGTTTTTT. Residues: CASSLLLQITGELFF.

V is TRBV19 and J is TRBJ2-5, with D perhaps TRBD1 or TRBD2 (5 bases each). The CDR3 has 15 amino acids. V was clipped by 5 bases and J by 1 base, with 14 bases between them. Germline loops: CDR1 LNHDA, CDR2 SQIVND (reference sequence). The CDR3 region has the DNA TGTGCCAGTAGTTGGGGGACGGGCTCCCAAGAGACCCAGTACTTC. It specifies CASSWGTGSQETQYF. Drawing the rest from reference TRBV19 and TRBJ2-5, the complete variable domain is DGGITQSPKYLFRKEGQNVTLSCEQNLNHDAMYWYRQDPGQGLRLIYYSQIVNDFQKGDIAEGYSVSREKKESFPLTVTSAQKNPTAFYLCASSWGTGSQETQYFGPGTRLLVL.

The chain employs TRBV27 and TRBJ2-1; 10 bases are shared with TRBD2. The CDR3 sequence is 16 residues long. Per germline, CDR1 MNHEY and CDR2 SMNVEV (reference sequence). Unmatched junction bases numbered 13, after V lost 2 bases and J lost 12 bases. CDR3 coding DNA: TGTGCCAGCAGTTTACTTACTAGCGGGGCCTTGAGGGTGCAGTTCTTC. It codes for CASSLLTSGALRVQFF.

The rearrangement uses TRBV30 and TRBJ1-1, with D unresolved. V gave up 1 base and J gave up 0 bases, with 15 bases separating them. This CDR3 has 16 amino acids. In germline, CDR1 is GTSNPN, CDR2 SVGIG (reference sequence). The CDR3 spells CAWSAPDRSVNTEAFF. In nucleotides, the CDR3 is TGTGCCTGGAGTGCCCCCGATCGGTCGGTGAACACTGAAGCTTTCTTT.

The CDR3 is CASSGDLGQPQHF. The CDR3 region has the DNA TGTGCCAGCAGTGGGGACTTAGGACAGCCCCAGCATTTT. The chain combines TRBV6-1 with TRBJ1-5; D might be TRBD1 (5 bases). V lost 4 bases and J 7 bases, leaving 11 bases between the germline ends. This CDR3 has 13 amino acids. CDR1 MNHNS and CDR2 SASEGT come from the germline V gene.

This clone appeared once. This chain joins TRBV30 and TRBJ2-2; D is possibly TRBD1 or TRBD2 (5 bases each). The CDR3 contains 15 residues. V gave up 4 bases and J gave up 4 bases, with 16 bases separating them. Germline values: CDR1 GTSNPN, CDR2 SVGIG (reference sequence). The CDR3 is CAWTGPWVGTGELFF. The CDR3 nucleotides are TGTGCCTGGACGGGGCCGTGGGTCGGCACCGGGGAGCTGTTTTTT.

This clone was found once. The V gene is TRBV11-2, the J gene TRBJ2-7, with D unresolved. CDR1 is SGHAT and CDR2 is FQNNGV in the germline V gene. CDR3 length equals 15 residues. Deletions cut 6 bases from V and 0 bases from J, with 15 bases between. CDR3 in DNA: TGTGCCAGCAGGACGTCGGGCGGAAGCTCCTACGAGCAGTACTTC. Its protein product is CASRTSGGSSYEQYF.

This rearrangement joins TRBV7-2 to TRBJ1-1, with TRBD1 matching over 7 bases. Per the germline V gene, CDR1 is SGHTA and CDR2 is FQGNSA. Losses at the gene ends were 3 bases for V and 0 bases for J; bases not matched to a gene: 4. This CDR3 spans 15 amino acids. CDR3 in amino acids: CASSFRGLVNTEAFF. The CDR3 DNA follows: TGTGCCAGCAGCTTTAGGGGGCTAGTGAACACTGAAGCTTTCTTT.

The rearrangement joins TRBV30 to TRBJ1-2; D uncertain. Germline loops: CDR1 GTSNPN, CDR2 SVGIG (reference sequence). The CDR3 covers 9 residues. V was trimmed by 3 bases and J by 8 bases, leaving 4 bases between them. CDR3 sequence reads: CAWRKGYTF. CDR3 bases: TGTGCCTGGAGGAAGGGCTACACCTTC.

The CDR3 here is CASSPTGTPLYEQYF. DNA for the CDR3: TGTGCCAGCAGTCCCACCGGGACACCCCTCTACGAGCAGTACTTC. The chain joins TRBV28 to TRBJ2-7; D might be TRBD1 (6 bases). This CDR3 contains 15 residues. Germline loops: CDR1 MDHEN, CDR2 SYDVKM. Trimming shortened V by 5 bases and J by 3 bases, and 17 bases separated the two germline ends.

This clone has only a few counts. The gene calls are TRBV18 and TRBJ1-1; no clear D. This CDR3 region has 13 residues. Germline CDR1 is KGHSH and CDR2 is LQKENI. V lost 3 bases and J lost 0, with 5 bases in between. DNA of the CDR3: TGTGCCAGCTCACCGGCCATGAACACTGAAGCTTTCTTT. This encodes CASSPAMNTEAFF.

The V gene is TRBV28, the J gene TRBJ2-3; a possible D gene is TRBD1 (5 bases). Germline V gives CDR1 MDHEN, CDR2 SYDVKM. The V gene lost 6 bases and the J gene lost 5 bases, with 18 bases spanning the gap. There are 15 residues in the CDR3. The CDR3 nucleotides read TGTGCCAGCAGCCTCCCTGGGGCCCCGGGAGATACGCAGTATTTT. This gives the protein CASSLPGAPGDTQYF.

This CDR3 reads CASSPFGKRDDTEAFF. The DNA of the CDR3 is TGTGCCAGCTCACCATTCGGCAAGCGAGATGACACTGAAGCTTTCTTT. The chain carries TRBV18 and TRBJ1-1; D remains ambiguous. This CDR3 has 16 residues. The V end lost 2 bases, the J end lost 3 bases, and 16 bases lay between the germline ends. Germline CDR1 KGHSH, CDR2 LQKENI.

This chain connects TRBV30 to TRBJ1-5, with a tentative D call TRBD1 (5 bases). CDR3 length: 14 amino acids. Germline V gene lookup returns CDR1 GTSNPN and CDR2 SVGIG (reference sequence). V was pared by 1 base and J by 4 bases, with 11 bases between. CDR3 sequence: CAWSGGPLNQPQHF. The CDR3, as DNA: TGTGCCTGGAGTGGGGGCCCCCTAAATCAGCCCCAGCATTTT.

This chain uses TRBV6-5 with TRBJ1-3; 7 positions agree with TRBD1. The CDR3 runs to 14 residues. CDR1 and CDR2 from the germline V gene are MNHEY and SVGAGI. V lost 6 bases, J lost 0 bases, and 2 bases stayed unmatched. The CDR3 sequence is CASRRGPSGNTIYF. The CDR3 bases are TGTGCCAGCAGGAGGGGGCCCTCTGGAAACACCATATATTTT.

The sample holds one count of this clone. The V gene is TRBV7-7, the J gene TRBJ2-1; D may be TRBD2 (5 bases). Trimming removed 5 bases from V and 4 bases from J, with 15 bases in between. This CDR3 region has 15 residues. Per the germline V gene, CDR1 is SSHAT and CDR2 is FNYEAQ (reference sequence). CDR3 nucleotides: TGTGCCAGCAGCCCCGGGATAGCTGGGTACAATGAGCAGTTCTTC. Its protein product is CASSPGIAGYNEQFF.

The V and J genes are TRBV28 and TRBJ2-3; 8 bases agree with TRBD1. V shed 3 bases and J 5 bases; nucleotides not matched to a gene: 7. The CDR3 extends over 15 amino acids. Germline-derived CDR1 and CDR2 are MDHEN and SYDVKM. CDR3 residues: CASSFLGQGVDTQYF. CDR3 DNA: TGTGCCAGCAGTTTTCTTGGACAGGGCGTAGATACGCAGTATTTT.

This clone has just one count. The V and J genes are TRBV6-1 and TRBJ2-1; weak D call: TRBD2 (6 bases). V lost 1 base and J lost 4, with 14 bases in between. The length of the CDR3 is 16 residues. Germline V gene lookup returns CDR1 MNHNS and CDR2 SASEGT. In nucleotides, the CDR3 is TGTGCCAGCAGTGAAGACGGGGGAGTACCGTACAATGAGCAGTTCTTC. This translates into CASSEDGGVPYNEQFF.

The chain has TRBV6-1 and TRBJ2-2; unclear D gene. The V gene's germline CDR1 is MNHNS and CDR2 SASEGT. The V end lost 6 bases, the J end lost 1 base, and 3 bases lay between the germline ends. The CDR3 runs to 12 residues. CDR3 in DNA: TGTGCCAGCAGCCGGAACACCGGGGAGCTGTTTTTT. Its translation: CASSRNTGELFF.

The gene calls are TRBV6-1 and TRBJ1-2; 10 bases map to TRBD1. Germline trimming cut 4 bases from V and 6 bases from J; bases unmatched to any gene: 14. The CDR3 has 17 amino acids. CDR1 MNHNS and CDR2 SASEGT come from the germline V gene. The DNA of the CDR3 is TGTGCCAGCAGTGCTACGACAGGGGGCGCGAATTGGAATGGCTACACCTTC. Protein sequence: CASSATTGGANWNGYTF.

The chain is built from TRBV6-5 and TRBJ2-3; no clear D gene. Germline CDR1 is MNHEY and CDR2 is SVGAGI. The CDR3 is made up of 13 amino acids. Deletions cut 0 bases from V and 1 base from J, with 2 bases between. The CDR3 sequence: CASSYSGTDTQYF. The CDR3 coding sequence is TGTGCCAGCAGTTACTCAGGCACAGATACGCAGTATTTT.

This chain uses TRBV2 with TRBJ2-1; no firm D call. Trimming removed 6 bases at V and 0 bases at J, with 6 bases between. Germline-derived CDR1 and CDR2 are SNHLY and FYNNEI. The length of the CDR3 is 13 residues. The CDR3 DNA reads as TGTGCCAGCAGGGATAGCTCCTACAATGAGCAGTTCTTC. This codes for CASRDSSYNEQFF.

In nucleotides, the CDR3 is TGTGCCAGCTCACCAATGCGGTCTAGCGGGGGCTTTGGGACAGATACGCAGTATTTT. It is translated as CASSPMRSSGGFGTDTQYF. The chain recombines TRBV18 with TRBJ2-3, with 10 bases lining up with TRBD2. The CDR3 runs to 19 residues. Germline CDR1 and CDR2: KGHSH and LQKENI. The V segment lost 2 bases and the J segment 3 bases; nucleotides outside the gene matches: 14.

J is TRBJ1-1 and V is TRBV29-1, with D perhaps TRBD1 (5 bases). Germline-derived CDR1 and CDR2 are SQVTM and ANQGSEA. Trimming pared 6 bases from V and 4 bases from J, leaving 15 bases between. The CDR3 covers 13 residues. DNA of the CDR3: TGCAGCGTGCTGGGAGGGAGGGGCACTGAAGCTTTCTTT. This codes for CSVLGGRGTEAFF.